This T cell receptor (beta chain) was obtained from a study of blood T cells in healthy people across ages. Trimming took off 5 bases at V and 7 bases at J, with 16 bases between the two ends. Germline CDR1 and CDR2: SGDLS and YYNGEE. The CDR3 runs to 13 residues. The authors ran a second PCR of 7 to 11 cycles using a sample-barcoded 5' primer and a J-beta primer mix. Each CDR3 protein gets one entry after TCRdb re-called the 5' RACE reads with MiXCR. The sample contains roughly 800,000 distinct CDR3 sequences, approximately 53% of which appear only once. Study-wide points: Long-lived donors had more naive CD4+ cells and higher diversity than aged donors.

As for this clonotype: What it recognizes is unknown.

The authors drew roughly 9.8 milliliters of peripheral blood from each donor. This clonotype was obtained from a man older than 75 in good health. Sequenced sample: blood. V usage is TRBV9 and J usage is TRBJ2-7, with D perhaps matching TRBD1 (5 bases). The CDR3 bases are TGTGCCAGCAGTCCCAGGGAAGGCAATGAGCAGTACTTC. Translated, it gives CASSPREGNEQYF.